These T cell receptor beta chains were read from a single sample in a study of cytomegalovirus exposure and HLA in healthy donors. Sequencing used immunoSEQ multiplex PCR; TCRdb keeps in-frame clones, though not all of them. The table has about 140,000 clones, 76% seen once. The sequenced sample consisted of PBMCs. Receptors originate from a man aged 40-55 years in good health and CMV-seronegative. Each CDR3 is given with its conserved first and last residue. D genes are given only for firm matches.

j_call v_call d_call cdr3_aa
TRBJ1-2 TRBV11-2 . CASSLEQTYGYTF
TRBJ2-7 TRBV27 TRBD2 CASSKLASSYEQYF
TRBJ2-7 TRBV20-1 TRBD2 CSAPGLAEVYF
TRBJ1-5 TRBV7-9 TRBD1 CASSLDRGGNQPQHF
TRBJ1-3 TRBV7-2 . CASSWELANTIYF
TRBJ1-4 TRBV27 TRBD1 CASSPRQGNNEKLFF
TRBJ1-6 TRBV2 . CASSEFHRDSPLHF
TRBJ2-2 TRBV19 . CASSIYSDSGELFF
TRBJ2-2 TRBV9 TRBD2 CASSGLPSHLGGTNTGELFF
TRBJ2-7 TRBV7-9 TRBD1 CASSPRQGDILKNYEQYF
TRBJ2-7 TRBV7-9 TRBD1 CASSLRQGLYEQYF
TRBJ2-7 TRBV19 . CASSIVGGRMYEQYF
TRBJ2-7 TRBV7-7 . CASSLEISYEQYF